This TCR beta chain comes out of a study of blood T cell repertoires in COVID-19. Turning to the study itself: The origin of the acute and convalescent COVID-19 samples was the United States, Italy and Spain. Nucleic acid was either cDNA or gDNA, and it came from T cells, B-cell-depleted T cells, or PBMCs.

The germline V and J ends were trimmed by 5 bases and 7 bases, with 9 bases remaining between them. Germline V gene lookup returns CDR1 SGHAT and CDR2 FQNNGV. The CDR3 extends over 13 amino acids. Here immunoSEQ multiplex PCR was the method, and the copy in TCRdb shows in-frame clones only, minus some. This table holds over 130,000 clones, about 80% found once. Sequencing was done on a sample of PBMCs or T cells enriched from blood (not recorded which). The rearrangement links TRBV11-2 to TRBJ1-6, with a weak D call TRBD1 (5 bases). The receptor was isolated from a woman aged 45 to 65 who had recovered from COVID-19. The CDR3 region has the DNA TGTGCCAGCAGCGTAAGACAGAATTCACCCCTCCACTTT. Protein: CASSVRQNSPLHF.